This paragraph covers one T cell receptor beta chain sequence. Its antigen is currently unknown. The sample belongs to a study of cytomegalovirus exposure and HLA in healthy donors. V trimming: 5 bases; J trimming: 3 bases; junction bases outside the gene matches: 6. The CDR3 extends over 14 amino acids. Per the germline V gene, CDR1 is LGHNA and CDR2 is YNFKEQ. The PCR contained 60 Vbeta and 13 Jbeta primers. Assay: immunoSEQ multiplex PCR; the TCRdb copy retains only in-frame clones and omits some. Of roughly 100,000 clones in the sample, under 85% are singletons; the top ten hold about 8.3%. Study findings and constraints: The authors confirmed in vitro that three CMV-associated chains were specific for CMV antigens. In a later analysis, a genetic analysis reported fewer productive-TCR N-insertions in an Asian-associated ancestry cluster than the cohort average. Cytomegalovirus-associated TCR beta chains were listed, numbering 164.

This clonotype was sampled from a middle-aged woman in good health and CMV-seropositive. J is TRBJ1-2 and V is TRBV4-2; 7 bases are shared with TRBD1. The source material was PBMCs. The CDR3 reads CASSTTGFDYGYTF. As DNA, the CDR3 is TGTGCCAGCAGCACGACAGGGTTCGACTATGGCTACACCTTC.